The present T cell receptor beta chain was sequenced within a study of T cell repertoires in cytomegalovirus infection. The wider study: Through public TCR beta signatures, both CMV infection and matching HLA type were indicated. Study findings and constraints: The cumulative frequency of public TCR beta families identified carriers of CMV plus the relevant HLA. The ex vivo response showed dominance by HLA-C-restricted CMV-specific TCR beta clonotypes.

This clonotype has ten or more counts. The antigen is undetermined. TCRdb reanalysed the reads using MiXCR and keeps one entry per CDR3 protein. The top ten clones hold 1.5% to 2% of a sample with fewer than 250,000 distinct CDR3 sequences, around 12% of them seen once. Sample: PBMCs. This TCR derives from a human donor in good health (CMV status not recorded). Some clones in this sample may be carry-over from other donors' samples.

CDR3 sequence: CASRAQYIQYF. CDR3 nucleotide sequence: TGCGCCAGCAGAGCACAGTACATTCAGTACTTC. The V gene is TRBV5-1, the J gene TRBJ2-4; D is uncertain. The CDR3 has 11 amino acids. Trimming removed 5 bases from V and 8 bases from J, with 8 bases in between. CDR1 and CDR2 (germline): SGHRS, YFSETQ.